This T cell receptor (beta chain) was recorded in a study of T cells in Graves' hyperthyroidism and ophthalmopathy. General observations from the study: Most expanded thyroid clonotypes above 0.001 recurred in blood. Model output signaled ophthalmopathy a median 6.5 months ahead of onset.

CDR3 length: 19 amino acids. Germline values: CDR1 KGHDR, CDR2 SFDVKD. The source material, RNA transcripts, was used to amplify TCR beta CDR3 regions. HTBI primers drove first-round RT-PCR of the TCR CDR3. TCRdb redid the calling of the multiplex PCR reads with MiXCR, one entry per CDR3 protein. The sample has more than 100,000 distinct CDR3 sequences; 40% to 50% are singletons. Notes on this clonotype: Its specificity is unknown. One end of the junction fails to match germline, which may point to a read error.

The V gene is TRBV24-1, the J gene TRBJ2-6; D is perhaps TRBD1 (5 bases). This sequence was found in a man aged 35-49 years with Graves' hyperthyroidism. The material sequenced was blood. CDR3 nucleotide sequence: TGTGCCACCAGTGATCCCAATGGAGTTTGGGGCACTGGGGCCAACATCCTGACTTTC. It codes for CATSDPNGVWGTGANILTF.